This entry concerns a single T cell receptor beta chain. Its antigen remains unknown. MiXCR, applied by TCRdb to the reads, yields one record per CDR3 protein. Of approximately 500,000 distinct CDR3 sequences in the sample, roughly 10% were seen once. The sample belongs to a study of T cell repertoires in cytomegalovirus infection. Study-wide background: CMV infection and matching HLA type were both indicated by public TCR beta signatures. Points from the study as a whole: The cumulative frequency of public TCR beta families identified carriers of CMV plus the relevant HLA. CMV-specific TCR beta clonotypes restricted by HLA-C dominated the ex vivo response.

Germline V gives CDR1 SGDLS, CDR2 YYNGEE. V was shortened by 0 bases and J by 0 bases, with 9 bases between the two germline ends. There are 16 residues in the CDR3. What was sequenced was PBMCs. V and J are TRBV9 and TRBJ2-2; D ambiguous. This TCR was sampled from a human donor in good health (CMV status not recorded). Some clones in this sample may be carry-over from other donors' samples. CDR3 DNA: TGTGCCAGCAGCGTAGTGCGCTTCCCGAACACCGGGGAGCTGTTTTTT. It codes for CASSVVRFPNTGELFF.